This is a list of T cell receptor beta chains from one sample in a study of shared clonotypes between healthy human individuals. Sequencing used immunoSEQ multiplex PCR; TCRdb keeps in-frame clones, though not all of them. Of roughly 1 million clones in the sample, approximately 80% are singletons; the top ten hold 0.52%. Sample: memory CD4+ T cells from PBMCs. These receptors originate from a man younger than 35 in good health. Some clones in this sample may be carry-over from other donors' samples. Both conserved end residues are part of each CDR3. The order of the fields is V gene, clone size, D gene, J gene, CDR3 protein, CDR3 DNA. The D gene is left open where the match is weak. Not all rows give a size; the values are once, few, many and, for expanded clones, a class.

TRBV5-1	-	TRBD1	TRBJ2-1	CASSLARQGNNEQFF	TGCGCCAGCAGCTTGGCCCGACAGGGTAACAATGAGCAGTTCTTC
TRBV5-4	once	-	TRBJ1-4	CASSRSTGLGEKLFF	TGTGCCAGCAGCCGCTCAACAGGGTTAGGTGAAAAACTGTTTTTT
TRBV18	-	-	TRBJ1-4	CASSPGRVDEKLFF	TGTGCCAGCTCACCTGGCAGGGTGGATGAAAAACTGTTTTTT
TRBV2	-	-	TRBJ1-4	CASKMEFTNEKLFF	TGTGCCAGCAAAATGGAATTTACTAATGAAAAACTGTTTTTT
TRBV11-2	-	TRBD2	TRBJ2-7	CASSPRGGLAGGIYEQYF	TGTGCCAGCAGCCCTCGAGGGGGACTAGCGGGAGGGATCTACGAGCAGTACTTC
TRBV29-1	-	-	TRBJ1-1	CSGHLGGPTEAFF	TGCAGCGGTCATCTAGGGGGGCCCACTGAAGCTTTCTTT
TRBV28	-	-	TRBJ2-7	CASSFYNEQYF	TGTGCCAGCAGTTTTTATAACGAGCAGTACTTC
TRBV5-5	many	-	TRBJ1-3	CASSLDAVFSGNTIYF	TGTGCCAGCAGCTTGGATGCAGTTTTCTCTGGAAACACCATATATTTT
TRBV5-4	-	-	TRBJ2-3	CASRPPGAISTDTQYF	TGTGCCAGCAGACCGCCAGGGGCTATTAGCACAGATACGCAGTATTTT
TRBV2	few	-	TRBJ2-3	CASSGTVSTDTQYF	TGTGCCAGCAGTGGGACGGTTAGCACAGATACGCAGTATTTT
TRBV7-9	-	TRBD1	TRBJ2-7	CASSPRQGAYEQYF	TGTGCCAGCAGCCCGCGACAGGGGGCCTACGAGCAGTACTTC
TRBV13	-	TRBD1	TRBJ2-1	CASSLGSGTGVLNEQFF	TGTGCCAGCAGCTTAGGGTCCGGGACAGGGGTTTTAAATGAGCAGTTCTTC
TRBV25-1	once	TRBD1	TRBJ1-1	CASSGVGQGRWDTEAFF	TGTGCCAGCAGTGGGGTCGGACAGGGGAGGTGGGACACTGAAGCTTTCTTT
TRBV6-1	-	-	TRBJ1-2	CASSEWPPYGYTF	TGTGCCAGCAGTGAATGGCCCCCCTATGGCTACACCTTC
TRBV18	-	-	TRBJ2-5	CASSRGTSYQETQYF	TGTGCCAGCTCACGCGGGACCTCGTACCAAGAGACCCAGTACTTC
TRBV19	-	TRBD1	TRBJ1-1	CASTFAWTGYTEAFF	TGTGCCAGTACTTTCGCCTGGACAGGCTACACTGAAGCTTTCTTT
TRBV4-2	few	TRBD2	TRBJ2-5	CASSQDSSGRGETQYF	TGTGCCAGCAGCCAAGATTCGAGCGGGAGGGGGGAGACCCAGTACTTC
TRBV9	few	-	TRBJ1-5	CASSVAPGREPQHF	TGTGCCAGCAGCGTAGCTCCGGGACGGGAGCCCCAGCATTTT
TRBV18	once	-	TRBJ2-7	CASSREVSYEQYF	TGTGCCAGCTCACGCGAGGTCTCCTACGAGCAGTACTTC
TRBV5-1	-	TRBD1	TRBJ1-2	CASSFDRGNYGYTF	TGCGCCAGCAGCTTTGACAGGGGTAACTATGGCTACACCTTC